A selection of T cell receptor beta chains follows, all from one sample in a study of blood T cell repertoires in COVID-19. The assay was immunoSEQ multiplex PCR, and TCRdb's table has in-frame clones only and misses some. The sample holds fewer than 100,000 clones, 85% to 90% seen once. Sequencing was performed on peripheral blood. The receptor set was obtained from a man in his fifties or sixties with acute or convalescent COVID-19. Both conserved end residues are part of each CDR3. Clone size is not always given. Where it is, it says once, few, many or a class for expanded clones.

CDR3 protein: CASSPDLGEKLFF
clone size: .
V gene: TRBV11-1
J gene: TRBJ1-4

CDR3 protein: CASSEQPGQTQYF
clone size: once
V gene: TRBV19
J gene: TRBJ2-3

CDR3 protein: CASSHRDRGAMNTEAFF
clone size: .
V gene: TRBV4-1
J gene: TRBJ1-1

CDR3 protein: CARSERQVYGYTF
clone size: .
V gene: TRBV5-3
J gene: TRBJ1-2

CDR3 protein: CASRKQGDTEAFF
clone size: .
V gene: TRBV5-1
J gene: TRBJ1-1

CDR3 protein: CSVGQGDNYGYTF
clone size: .
V gene: TRBV29-1
J gene: TRBJ1-2

CDR3 protein: CASSVGLISPFGDTQYF
clone size: .
V gene: TRBV9
J gene: TRBJ2-3

CDR3 protein: CASSVGLAASYEQYF
clone size: .
V gene: TRBV3-1/TRBV3-2
J gene: TRBJ2-7

CDR3 protein: CASSEGQPYGYTF
clone size: .
V gene: TRBV2
J gene: TRBJ1-2

CDR3 protein: CASSRTGDYTGELFF
clone size: .
V gene: TRBV3-1/TRBV3-2
J gene: TRBJ2-2

CDR3 protein: CASSSTGQGGEQYF
clone size: .
V gene: TRBV6-2/TRBV6-3
J gene: TRBJ2-7

CDR3 protein: CASTKGRQGYAYGYTF
clone size: .
V gene: TRBV7-2
J gene: TRBJ1-2

CDR3 protein: CASSYSRRVQHEQYF
clone size: .
V gene: TRBV6-2/TRBV6-3
J gene: TRBJ2-7

CDR3 protein: CASRFGGLAGGREDTQYF
clone size: once
V gene: TRBV5-1
J gene: TRBJ2-3

CDR3 protein: CAISPGQWYNEQFF
clone size: .
V gene: TRBV10-3
J gene: TRBJ2-1

CDR3 protein: CASSITRDTPAYGYTF
clone size: .
V gene: TRBV19
J gene: TRBJ1-2

CDR3 protein: CASSHRGSYEQYF
clone size: .
V gene: TRBV6-5
J gene: TRBJ2-7

CDR3 protein: CATSRQTGGVEQPQHF
clone size: .
V gene: TRBV15
J gene: TRBJ1-5

CDR3 protein: CASSLVRQGEQYF
clone size: .
V gene: TRBV11-1
J gene: TRBJ2-7

CDR3 protein: CASSLTGTGNQPQHF
clone size: many
V gene: TRBV6-5
J gene: TRBJ1-5

CDR3 protein: CASSQGRGTSGNLGPKDTQYF
clone size: .
V gene: TRBV4-2
J gene: TRBJ2-3

CDR3 protein: CASSPGQDSYNEQFF
clone size: .
V gene: TRBV5-1
J gene: TRBJ2-1

CDR3 protein: CAWSVRENEQYF
clone size: few
V gene: TRBV30
J gene: TRBJ2-7

CDR3 protein: CAWSVFGGSSYEQYF
clone size: many
V gene: TRBV30
J gene: TRBJ2-7

CDR3 protein: CASSQVGRATNEKLFF
clone size: .
V gene: TRBV14
J gene: TRBJ1-4

CDR3 protein: CASSPGLLAIPGELFF
clone size: .
V gene: TRBV3-1/TRBV3-2
J gene: TRBJ2-2

CDR3 protein: CASSFEGQGNYEQYF
clone size: .
V gene: TRBV27
J gene: TRBJ2-7

CDR3 protein: CATNRGDYGYTF
clone size: .
V gene: TRBV10-3
J gene: TRBJ1-2

CDR3 protein: CASSSGTGADQPQHF
clone size: .
V gene: TRBV6-5
J gene: TRBJ1-5

CDR3 protein: CASSPQYNEQFF
clone size: .
V gene: TRBV6-6
J gene: TRBJ2-1

CDR3 protein: CASSLVMGLNTEAFF
clone size: .
V gene: TRBV5-4
J gene: TRBJ1-1

CDR3 protein: CSVHPGLAGYNEQFF
clone size: .
V gene: TRBV29-1
J gene: TRBJ2-1

CDR3 protein: CASSPRRLAEARETQYF
clone size: .
V gene: TRBV18
J gene: TRBJ2-5

CDR3 protein: CASSLAPTGNQPQHF
clone size: once
V gene: TRBV27
J gene: TRBJ1-5

CDR3 protein: CSAGDSQGNQPQHF
clone size: .
V gene: TRBV29-1
J gene: TRBJ1-5